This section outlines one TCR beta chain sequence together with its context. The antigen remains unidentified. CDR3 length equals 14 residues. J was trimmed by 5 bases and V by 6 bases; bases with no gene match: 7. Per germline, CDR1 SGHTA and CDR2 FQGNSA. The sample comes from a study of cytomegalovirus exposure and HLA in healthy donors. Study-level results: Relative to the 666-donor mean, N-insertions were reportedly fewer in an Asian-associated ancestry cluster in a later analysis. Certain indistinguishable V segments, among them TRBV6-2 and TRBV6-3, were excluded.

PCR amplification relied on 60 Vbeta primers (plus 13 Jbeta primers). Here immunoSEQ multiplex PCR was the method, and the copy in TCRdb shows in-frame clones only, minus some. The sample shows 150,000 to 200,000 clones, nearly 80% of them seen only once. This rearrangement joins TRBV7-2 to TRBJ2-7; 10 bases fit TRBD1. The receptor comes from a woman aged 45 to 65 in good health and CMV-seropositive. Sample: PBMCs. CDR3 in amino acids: CASRNIGQGDEQYF. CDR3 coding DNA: TGTGCCAGCAGGAACATTGGACAGGGGGACGAGCAGTACTTC.